These T cell receptor beta chains were read from a single sample in a study of blood T cell repertoires in COVID-19. Libraries were prepared by immunoSEQ multiplex PCR; TCRdb keeps only in-frame clonotypes and omits some of them. In the table there are tens of thousands of clones, about 88% of which are singletons. The sample consisted of peripheral blood. The source of these receptors is a man between 65 and 85 years old with active or convalescent COVID-19. The CDR3 runs from the conserved cysteine through the conserved F or W. The order of the fields is V gene, J gene, D gene, CDR3 protein. A D gene is named only where the DNA matches it firmly.

TRBV6-5	TRBJ1-1	NA	CASSLSDSLTEAFF
TRBV5-4	TRBJ1-1	NA	CASSTDKNTEAFF
TRBV14	TRBJ1-6	NA	CASSQDQGYNSPLHF
TRBV12-3/TRBV12-4	TRBJ2-5	NA	CASSYSVRETQYF
TRBV24-1	TRBJ2-1	TRBD2	CATSDSGGSSNEQFF
TRBV19	TRBJ2-7	NA	CASSIGRQDEQYF
TRBV5-5	TRBJ2-1	TRBD2	CASSSELAGGPLSSYNEQFF
TRBV19	TRBJ2-2	TRBD1	CASTKAGTGRTGELFF
TRBV19	TRBJ2-4	TRBD1	CASSRIPGQGAAKNIQYF
TRBV5-4	TRBJ1-1	NA	CASSSTENTEAFF
TRBV5-5	TRBJ2-1	NA	CASGRTSGLANNEQFF
TRBV19	TRBJ2-1	NA	CASSKPGAGNNEQFF
TRBV6-5	TRBJ1-5	NA	CASNRSGQGNQPQHF
TRBV12-5	TRBJ2-5	NA	CASGYGTSRETQYF
TRBV5-4	TRBJ1-3	TRBD1	CASGTGGLYSGNTIYF
TRBV6-4	TRBJ2-3	TRBD2	CASSAERGGTDTQYF
TRBV9	TRBJ1-2	NA	CASSIEKAGLNYGYTF
TRBV6-6	TRBJ1-1	TRBD1	CASGQGAGTEAFF
TRBV30	TRBJ2-3	NA	CAWSRDTQYF
TRBV18	TRBJ2-3	TRBD1	CASSPRTGGSDTQYF
TRBV5-5	TRBJ1-5	NA	CASSGGGDWQPQHF
TRBV10-2	TRBJ2-2	TRBD2	CASSEGLAGGRNTGELFF
TRBV6-6	TRBJ2-1	TRBD2	CASSDSGGANEQFF
TRBV9	TRBJ2-5	NA	CASSVGGGAPAQYF
TRBV27	TRBJ1-4	NA	CASSPRGWGNEKLFF
TRBV9	TRBJ2-4	TRBD1	CASSVGVRGLAKNIQYF
TRBV18	TRBJ2-5	TRBD2	CASSLPGLAGETQYF
TRBV19	TRBJ2-7	TRBD2	CASSIDLAGRAGEQYF
TRBV5-3	TRBJ1-2	NA	CARSCTGNYGYTF
TRBV6-6	TRBJ2-5	NA	CASSYGDWGLGQYF
TRBV30	TRBJ2-7	NA	CAWSKLAGSYEQYF
TRBV6-5	TRBJ2-1	NA	CASSILVGASNEQFF
TRBV13	TRBJ2-7	NA	CASSLGTGPRDEQYF
TRBV18	TRBJ1-2	TRBD1	CASSPKQGGTNYGYTF
TRBV7-2	TRBJ2-3	NA	CASSLRVHTDTQYF
TRBV3-1/TRBV3-2	TRBJ1-1	NA	CASSQVTGTEAFF
TRBV4-1	TRBJ2-7	NA	CASSHQEGTGAYEQYF
TRBV4-3	TRBJ1-1	TRBD1	CASSQASGTGDTEAFF
TRBV19	TRBJ1-4	NA	CASSLAGRGKYEKLFF
TRBV7-6	TRBJ1-1	TRBD1	CASSPGTADMNTEAFF
TRBV29-1	TRBJ2-1	TRBD2	CSVEPAGVDEQFF
TRBV15	TRBJ2-1	TRBD2	CATSNLAGGPNEQFF
TRBV2	TRBJ1-6	TRBD1	CASSVGQADNSPLHF
TRBV7-9	TRBJ1-2	NA	CASSLAADNYGYTF
TRBV14	TRBJ1-1	TRBD1	CASSPDRDTEAFF
TRBV19	TRBJ1-1	NA	CASSIAGSPATEAFF
TRBV11-1	TRBJ2-7	TRBD2	CASSSGWLAGYEQYF
TRBV5-6	TRBJ2-1	NA	CASSLIRMYNEQFF
TRBV7-9	TRBJ1-3	TRBD1	CASSSSGTGGNTIYF
TRBV3-1/TRBV3-2	TRBJ1-5	TRBD1	CASSGPGQGAGQPQHF
TRBV5-1	TRBJ2-7	NA	CASSLDLQSHYEQYF
TRBV7-9	TRBJ1-4	NA	CASSTYPAAAGEKLFF
TRBV18	TRBJ2-3	TRBD2	CASSPTTSAGTDTQYF
TRBV6-5	TRBJ1-5	NA	CASARARSQPQHF
TRBV30	TRBJ2-2	TRBD1	CAITGQAANTGELFF